One sample yielded the 3 T cell receptor beta chains listed below, sequenced in a study of cytomegalovirus exposure and HLA in healthy donors (TCRdb year 2017). The method was the immunoSEQ multiplex PCR assay. The multiplex PCR relied on a mix of 60 forward primers for TCR Vbeta segments and 13 reverse primers for TCR Jbeta segments. TCRdb obtained this table from immuneACCESS and retained in-frame rearrangements with V and J assigned. These tables miss some clones; where compared with another copy, unresolved V genes account for less than half of the shortfall, and the remainder is unexplained. Present in this sample are around 140,000 clones, 72% of which were seen just once. The ten largest account for approximately 3.9% of the sample. The sample comprised PBMCs. The source of these receptors is a man aged 50-59 years in good health and CMV-seropositive.

Concerning this clone: This sample includes further DNA sequences coding for the same CDR3. The V gene is TRBV5-1, the J gene TRBJ2-7, with 13 bases fitting TRBD2. V lost 0 bases, J lost 5 bases, and 5 bases stayed unmatched. This CDR3 region has 16 residues. CDR1 and CDR2 (germline): SGHRS, YFSETQ. This CDR3 reads CASSLGGTSGNHEQYF. In DNA form, the CDR3 reads TGCGCCAGCAGCTTGGGCGGGACTAGCGGGAACCACGAGCAGTACTTC. Full variable domain (rest looked up from reference TRBV5-1 and TRBJ2-7): KAGVTQTPRYLIKTRGQQVTLSCSPISGHRSVSWYQQTPGQGLQFLFEYFSETQRNKGNFPGRFSGRQFSNSRSEMNVSTLELGDSALYLCASSLGGTSGNHEQYFGPGTRLTVT.

The chain is built from TRBV11-2 and TRBJ2-3; 7 bases fit TRBD1. The length of the CDR3 is 15 residues. CDR1 is SGHAT, CDR2 FQNNGV, per germline. Losses at the gene ends were 5 bases for V and 6 bases for J; bases not matched to a gene: 11. CDR3 protein: CASSPTGEKGDTQYF. CDR3 DNA sequence: TGTGCCAGCAGCCCAACAGGGGAGAAAGGGGATACGCAGTATTTT.

With respect to this clone: One junction end does not reproduce the germline sequence, and a read error may be involved. The chain joins TRBV11-3 to TRBJ2-5; 10 bases are a match to TRBD2. Germline V gene sequence: CDR1 SGHNT, CDR2 YENEEA. The CDR3 consists of 18 residues. Written as DNA, the CDR3 is TGTGCCAGCAGCTCCCCTAGCGGGAGCATTGGATTCCAAGAGGCCCAGTACTTC. Encoded protein: CASSSPSGSIGFQEAQYF.